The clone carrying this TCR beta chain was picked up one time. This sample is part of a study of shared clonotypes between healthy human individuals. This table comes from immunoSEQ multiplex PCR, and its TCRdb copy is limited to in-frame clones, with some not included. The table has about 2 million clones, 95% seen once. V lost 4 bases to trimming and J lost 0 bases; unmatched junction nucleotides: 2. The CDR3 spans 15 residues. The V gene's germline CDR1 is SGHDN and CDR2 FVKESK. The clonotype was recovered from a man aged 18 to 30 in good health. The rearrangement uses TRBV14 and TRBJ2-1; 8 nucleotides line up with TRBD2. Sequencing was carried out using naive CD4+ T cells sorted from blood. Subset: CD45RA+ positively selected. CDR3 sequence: CASSLSGSSYNEQFF. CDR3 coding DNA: TGTGCCAGCAGCCTGAGCGGGAGCTCCTACAATGAGCAGTTCTTC.